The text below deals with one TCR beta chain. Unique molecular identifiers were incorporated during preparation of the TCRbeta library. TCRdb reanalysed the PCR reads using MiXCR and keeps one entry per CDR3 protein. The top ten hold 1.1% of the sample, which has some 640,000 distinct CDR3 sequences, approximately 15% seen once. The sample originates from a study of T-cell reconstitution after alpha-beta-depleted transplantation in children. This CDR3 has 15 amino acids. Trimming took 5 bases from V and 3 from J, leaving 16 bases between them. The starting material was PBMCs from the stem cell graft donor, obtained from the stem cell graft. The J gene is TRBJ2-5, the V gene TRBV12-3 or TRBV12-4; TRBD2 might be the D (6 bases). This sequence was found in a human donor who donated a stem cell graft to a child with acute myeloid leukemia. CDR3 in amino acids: CASSDGGGQEETQYF. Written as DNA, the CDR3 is TGTGCCAGCAGTGACGGGGGTGGGCAGGAAGAGACCCAGTACTTC.